This T cell receptor beta chain was identified during a study of CD4+ T cells in melanoma. Study conclusions and caveats: Neoantigen-specific CD4+ T cells in melanoma reportedly had diverse differentiation states. CD8+ T cell, macrophage and B cell function reportedly correlated with neoantigen-specific CD4+ T cells.

As for this clone: Its antigen is currently unknown.

Data came from immunoSEQ multiplex PCR; TCRdb stores just in-frame clones and leaves some out. Of over 100,000 clones listed, 92% were seen once; the top ten hold about 3.3%. Trimming left V 4 bases short and J 3 bases short, with 10 bases between. Per germline, CDR1 SGHRS and CDR2 YFSETQ. The CDR3 loop spans 14 amino acids. The chain couples TRBV5-1 to TRBJ1-4; D uncertain. Specimen: peripheral blood. The sequence came from a human donor with melanoma. The CDR3 region is CASSSGRANEKLFF. The CDR3 DNA reads TGCGCCAGCAGCAGTGGCCGAGCTAATGAAAAACTGTTTTTT.